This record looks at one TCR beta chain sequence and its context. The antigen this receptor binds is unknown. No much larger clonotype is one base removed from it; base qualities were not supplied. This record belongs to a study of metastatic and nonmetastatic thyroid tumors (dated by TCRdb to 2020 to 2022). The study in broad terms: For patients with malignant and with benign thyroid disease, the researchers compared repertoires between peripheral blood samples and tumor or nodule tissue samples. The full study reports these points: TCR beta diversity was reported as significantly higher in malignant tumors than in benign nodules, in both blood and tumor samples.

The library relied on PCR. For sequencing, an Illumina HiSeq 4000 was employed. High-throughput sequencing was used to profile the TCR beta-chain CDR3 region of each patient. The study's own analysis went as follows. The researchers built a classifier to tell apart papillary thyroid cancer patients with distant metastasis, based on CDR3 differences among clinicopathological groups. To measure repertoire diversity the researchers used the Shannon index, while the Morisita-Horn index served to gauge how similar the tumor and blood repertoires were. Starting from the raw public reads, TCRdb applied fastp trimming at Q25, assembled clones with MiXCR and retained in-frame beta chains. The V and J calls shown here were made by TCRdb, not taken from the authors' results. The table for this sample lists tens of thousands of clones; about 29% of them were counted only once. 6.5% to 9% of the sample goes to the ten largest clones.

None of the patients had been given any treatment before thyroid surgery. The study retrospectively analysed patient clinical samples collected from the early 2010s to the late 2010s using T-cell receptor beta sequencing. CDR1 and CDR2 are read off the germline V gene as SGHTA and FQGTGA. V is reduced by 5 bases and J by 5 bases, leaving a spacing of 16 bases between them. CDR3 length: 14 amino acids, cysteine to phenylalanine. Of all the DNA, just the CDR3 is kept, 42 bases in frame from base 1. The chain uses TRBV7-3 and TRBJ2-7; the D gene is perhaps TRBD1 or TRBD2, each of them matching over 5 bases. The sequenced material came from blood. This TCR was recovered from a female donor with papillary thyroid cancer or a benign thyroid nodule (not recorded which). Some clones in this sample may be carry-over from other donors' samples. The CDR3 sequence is CASSPPGRSHEQYF. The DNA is TGTGCCAGCAGCCCCCCGGGACGGTCCCACGAGCAGTACTTC.